This T cell receptor beta chain was sequenced for a study of T cells in Graves' hyperthyroidism and ophthalmopathy. Overall study results and limits: Ophthalmopathy onset followed model prediction by a median about six months. Most clonotypes expanded in thyroid above 0.001 were likewise present in blood.

RNA transcripts gave rise to amplified TCR beta CDR3 regions. Using the HTBI primer set, a first-round RT-PCR was run on the TCR CDR3. TCRdb re-called the multiplex PCR reads through MiXCR, storing one row per CDR3 protein. The sample contains about 530,000 distinct CDR3 sequences, approximately 17% of which appear only once. Trimming removed 5 bases from V and 4 bases from J; junction bases left unmatched: 8. This CDR3 region has 14 residues. Per the germline V gene, CDR1 is DFQATT and CDR2 is SNEGSKA (reference sequence). Concerning this clonotype: As yet, its antigen is unknown. A much larger clone differs by one base, so this may be a read error.

Source material: blood. This TCR derives from a woman aged 18-35 years with Graves' ophthalmopathy. This chain joins TRBV20-1 and TRBJ2-5; 9 bases map to TRBD2. Here the CDR3 DNA reads TGCAGTGCTGGGCCAGCGGGAGGTCGAGAGACCCAGTACTTC. This sequence encodes CSAGPAGGRETQYF.